This T cell receptor (beta chain) was documented in a study of blood T cell repertoires in COVID-19. The V and J ends lost 1 base and 7 bases, in that order; junction bases with no gene match: 7. The CDR3 has 15 residues. CDR1 GTSNPN and CDR2 SVGIG come from the germline V gene (reference sequence). Data came from immunoSEQ multiplex PCR; TCRdb stores just in-frame clones and leaves some out. The table lists some 70,000 clones, around 83% of them singletons. The chain links TRBV30 to TRBJ1-6; 7 positions match TRBD1. The clonotype was recovered from a man aged 45-65 years with active COVID-19. Sequenced sample: peripheral blood. CDR3: CAWSDPGRGNSPLHF. For the CDR3, the DNA is TGTGCCTGGAGTGACCCGGGCAGGGGGAATTCACCCCTCCACTTT.